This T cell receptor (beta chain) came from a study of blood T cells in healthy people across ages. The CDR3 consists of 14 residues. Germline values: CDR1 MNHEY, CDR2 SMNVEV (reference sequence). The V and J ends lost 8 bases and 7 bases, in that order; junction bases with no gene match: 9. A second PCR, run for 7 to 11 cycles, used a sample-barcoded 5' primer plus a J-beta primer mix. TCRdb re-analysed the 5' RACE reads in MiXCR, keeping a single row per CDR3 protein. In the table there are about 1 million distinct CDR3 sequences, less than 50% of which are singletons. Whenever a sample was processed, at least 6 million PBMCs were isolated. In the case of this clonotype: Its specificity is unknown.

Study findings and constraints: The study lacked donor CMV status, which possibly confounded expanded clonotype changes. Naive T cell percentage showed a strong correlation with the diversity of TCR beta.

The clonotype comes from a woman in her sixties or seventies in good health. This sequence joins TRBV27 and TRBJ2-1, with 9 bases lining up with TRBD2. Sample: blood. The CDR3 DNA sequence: TGTGCCAGCCAAAGGACTAGCGCGCCGAATGAGCAGTTCTTC. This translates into CASQRTSAPNEQFF.